These T cell receptor beta chains were read from a single sample in a study of shared clonotypes between healthy human individuals. Data came from immunoSEQ multiplex PCR; TCRdb stores just in-frame clones and leaves some out. Of about 600,000 clones in the sample, about 97% were seen once. The sequenced sample was naive CD4+ T cells sorted from blood. These receptors all come from a woman in her 30s in good health. CDR3s include the opening cysteine and the closing phenylalanine or tryptophan.

j_gene,v_gene,CDR3aa
TRBJ2-2,TRBV28,CASMGIETGELFF
TRBJ1-5,TRBV7-9,CASSFSGGNQPQHF
TRBJ1-5,TRBV27,CASRTGMNQPQHF
TRBJ1-2,TRBV7-2,CASSQRQGSGGYTF
TRBJ2-7,TRBV7-6,CASTEGAGGSYEQYF
TRBJ2-6,TRBV19,CASKQKHSGANVLTF
TRBJ2-5,TRBV6-6,CASSYSSGQETQYF
TRBJ2-1,TRBV5-1,CASSLRASGSSSRFFNEQFF
TRBJ1-1,TRBV30,CAWSVQSLKNTEAFF
TRBJ2-6,TRBV6-5,CASSYGQTSGANVLTF
TRBJ2-1,TRBV28,CASSRAGGGGNEQFF
TRBJ2-7,TRBV7-2,CASSRGGPRRTYEQYF
TRBJ2-1,TRBV28,CASSFGSPTGNEQFF
TRBJ2-5,TRBV2,CASSEDEGGETQYF
TRBJ1-2,TRBV7-9,CASSQGRTAYGYTF
TRBJ1-5,TRBV18,CASSPLAVHQPQHF
TRBJ1-3,TRBV6-1,CASSESSGNTIYF
TRBJ2-5,TRBV19,CASSIQGAQETQYF
TRBJ2-7,TRBV11-2,CASRQIYEQYF
TRBJ1-2,TRBV9,CASSGAGLARSGYTF
TRBJ1-1,TRBV15,CATSAYRGTMNTEAFF
TRBJ2-3,TRBV6-6,CASCDRVSDTQYF
TRBJ2-2,TRBV19,CASSILPANTGELFF
TRBJ2-3,TRBV11-2,CASSLTGTDTQYF
TRBJ2-1,TRBV7-3,CASRSVLGPGGSSSSYNEQFF
TRBJ1-5,TRBV6-6,CASSYKYSNSNQPQHF
TRBJ1-1,TRBV6-9,CASSYCVDTLNTEAFF
TRBJ2-6,TRBV28,CASSSYRGPGANVLTF
TRBJ2-1,TRBV9,CASSVNVPDNEQFF
TRBJ2-2,TRBV18,CASSPNPVGTGTGELFF
TRBJ2-5,TRBV19,CASSYFGQGSQTQYF
TRBJ2-7,TRBV4-1,CASSRLTLVSYEQYF
TRBJ1-2,TRBV10-3,CAISLTGDYGYTF
TRBJ1-1,TRBV7-9,CASTRSSNTEAFF
TRBJ1-5,TRBV15,CATSPQDYSNQPQHF
TRBJ2-5,TRBV5-1,CASSYRRDRVKETQYF
TRBJ2-6,TRBV7-6,CASTGELRSGANVLTF
TRBJ2-1,TRBV11-2,CASSLQETNLNEQFF
TRBJ1-4,TRBV28,CASSPGGEKLFF
TRBJ1-5,TRBV30,CAWSKEAGVQPQHF
TRBJ1-5,TRBV27,CASSPDRVNQPQHF
TRBJ2-7,TRBV25-1,CASSEHSDRADTQYF
TRBJ2-7,TRBV5-8,CASSFRSGQLSHYEQYF
TRBJ2-2,TRBV9,CASSVAGELFF
TRBJ2-7,TRBV6-1,CATGTSVYSYEQYF
TRBJ2-6,TRBV28,CASSLFRGGTGDKSGANVLTF
TRBJ2-1,TRBV5-6,CASSLEGFTGGRNEQFF
TRBJ2-3,TRBV30,CAWNEVRDTQYF
TRBJ2-7,TRBV18,CASSPPSGISYEQYF